This T cell receptor (beta chain) was identified in a study of immune cell composition in non-small cell lung cancer (dated by TCRdb to 2016 to 2017). Background on the whole study: To assign histologic subtype, which was mostly lung adenocarcinoma or squamous cell carcinoma, H&E was combined with p63, CK5, Napsin A and TTF-1 immunohistochemistry. TCR-beta sequencing from Adaptive Biotechnologies was done on 34 to 40 paired sets of NSCLC tumour and non-adjacent lung specimens and on some 27 tumour-only specimens. Supplementary cohort #1, approximately 10 lung adenocarcinoma cases, had paired tumour/lung TCR-beta sequencing and TIL populations generated to assess tumour reactivity. Several tumour specimens with TCR-beta data were of rare histological subtypes and were excluded from the subtype comparisons.

Points the paper makes about the study in general: Top 10 clone scores and productive clonality were significantly higher in lung squamous cell carcinoma than in lung adenocarcinoma tumours. Tumour-associated clones >0.5% were found in nearly half of NSCLC cases, namely in approximately 30% of adenocarcinomas versus 75% of squamous carcinomas. Across about nine adenocarcinoma cases, TIL tumour reactivity correlated strongly with maximal tumour-associated clone frequency but not with overall clonality. Smoking pack-years did not significantly correlate with tumour TCR-beta clonality. Only 10 cases were included in the reactivity cohort, and sequence sharing between tumour-reactive clones and the dominant in vivo tumour-associated clones was not shown.

Counted from cysteine to phenylalanine, this CDR3 has 14 amino acids. The DNA shown is the 42-base CDR3, in frame from base 1. For CDR1 and CDR2, the germline V gene (reference sequence) lists SEHNR and FQNEAQ. V is shortened by 7 bases, J by 4 bases, and the region joining them spans 16 bases. Genomic DNA was extracted with the QIAamp DNA kit from frozen aliquots of unsorted single-cell suspensions. The tumour samples consisted of non-small cell lung cancer tissue that had been surgically resected. Tissues arrived within 2 hours of resection and were immediately processed into single-cell suspensions. Tissue was mechanically dissociated and enzymatically digested with DNase I, collagenase I and hyaluronidase for 25 to 35 minutes at 37 °C, then filtered and RBC-lysed. A two-step multiplex PCR was used to amplify TCR-beta CDR3 regions from genomic DNA, and Illumina-compatible adaptors were added in the second step. As a commercial immunoSEQ service, TCR-beta immunosequencing was carried out on an Illumina platform. From the authors' description of their analysis: Repertoires were summarised as Top 10 Clones, the percentage of T-cell templates from the ten most frequent sequences, and productive clonality. Productive clonality had a range of 0 to 1, where 1 means a monoclonal population. Tumour-associated clones were defined as sequences comprising at least 0.1% of tumour T-cell templates but absent from matched non-adjacent lung, identified via log10 scatter plots. Two-group comparisons used Student's t-tests, stages used ANOVA, and relationships used linear regression, analysed in GraphPad Prism7 and R. The source is immuneACCESS, and TCRdb retained only in-frame sequences with V and J called. Part of the clones is not carried over; for the studies checked, unresolved V genes explain less than half of this, and the remainder is unexplained. V and J calls and clone size are those listed in that table; D and trimming were worked out from the DNA. The table for this sample lists about 14,000 clones; 81% of them were counted only once. The ten biggest clones cover around 10% of the sample.

This clone turned up a few times. Its binding antigen is unknown. Per-base quality was not reported, and no clone a single base away is much larger than it. Here the chain combines TRBV7-9 and TRBJ2-5; there is no confident call for the D gene. The TCR was taken from a human donor with non-small cell lung cancer. Sequencing used lung tumor tissue. The CDR3 corresponds to CASTLNDPRETQYF. The DNA sequence reads TGTGCCAGCACCCTGAACGATCCGAGAGAGACCCAGTACTTC.